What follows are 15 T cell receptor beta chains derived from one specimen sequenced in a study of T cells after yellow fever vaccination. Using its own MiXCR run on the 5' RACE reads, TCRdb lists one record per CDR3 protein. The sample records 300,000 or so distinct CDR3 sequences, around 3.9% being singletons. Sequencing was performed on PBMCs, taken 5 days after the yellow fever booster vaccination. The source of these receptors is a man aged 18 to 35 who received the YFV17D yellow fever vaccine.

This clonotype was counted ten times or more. CDR3 protein: CASSVAGTSEDTQYF. The CDR3 region has the DNA TGCGCCAGCAGCGTGGCCGGGACTTCGGAGGATACGCAGTATTTT. The V gene is TRBV5-1, the J gene TRBJ2-3; tentatively, D is TRBD2 (6 bases). The CDR3 is 15 residues long. Trimming removed 4 bases at V and 6 bases at J, with 18 bases between. Germline CDR1 is SGHRS and CDR2 is YFSETQ.

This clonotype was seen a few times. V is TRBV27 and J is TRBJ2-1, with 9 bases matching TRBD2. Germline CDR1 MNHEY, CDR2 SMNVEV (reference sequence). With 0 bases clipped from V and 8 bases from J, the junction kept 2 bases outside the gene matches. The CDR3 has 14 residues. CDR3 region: CASSLSGGRDEQFF. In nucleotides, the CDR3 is TGTGCCAGCAGTTTATCGGGCGGGAGGGATGAGCAGTTCTTC.

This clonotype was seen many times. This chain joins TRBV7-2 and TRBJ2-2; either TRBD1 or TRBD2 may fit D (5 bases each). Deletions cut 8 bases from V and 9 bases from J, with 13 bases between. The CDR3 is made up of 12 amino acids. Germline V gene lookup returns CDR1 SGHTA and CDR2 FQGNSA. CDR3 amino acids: CASARGARELFF. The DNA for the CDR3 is TGTGCCAGCGCACGAGGGGCCCGGGAGCTGTTTTTT.

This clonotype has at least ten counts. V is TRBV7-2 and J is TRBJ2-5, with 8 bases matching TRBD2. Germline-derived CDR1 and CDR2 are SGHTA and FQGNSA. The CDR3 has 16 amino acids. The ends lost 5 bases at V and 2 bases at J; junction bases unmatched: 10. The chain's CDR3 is CASSPDRGGQQETQYF. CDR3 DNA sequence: TGTGCCAGCAGCCCGGACCGGGGGGGACAACAAGAGACCCAGTACTTC.

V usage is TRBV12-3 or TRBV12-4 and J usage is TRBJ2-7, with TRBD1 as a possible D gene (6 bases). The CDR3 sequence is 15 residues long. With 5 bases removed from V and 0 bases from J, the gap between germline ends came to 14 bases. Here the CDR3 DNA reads TGTGCCAGCAGTCCCCGTGGGACATTCTCCTACGAGCAGTACTTC. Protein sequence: CASSPRGTFSYEQYF.

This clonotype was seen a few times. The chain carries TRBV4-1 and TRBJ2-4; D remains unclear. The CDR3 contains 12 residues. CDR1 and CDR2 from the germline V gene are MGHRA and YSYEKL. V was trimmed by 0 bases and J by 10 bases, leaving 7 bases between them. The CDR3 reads CASSQEGAIQYF. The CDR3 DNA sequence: TGCGCCAGCAGCCAAGAAGGAGCTATTCAGTACTTC.

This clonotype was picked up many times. The chain's CDR3 is CASSLKGTVSYNSPLHF. CDR3 bases: TGTGCCAGCAGCCTAAAAGGGACAGTCTCCTATAATTCACCCCTCCACTTT. V is TRBV4-2 and J is TRBJ1-6; TRBD1 matches 7 bases. J lost 0 bases, V lost 4 bases, and 6 bases had no gene match. The germline gives CDR1 LGHNA, CDR2 YNFKEQ. The CDR3 runs to 17 residues.

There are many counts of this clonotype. CDR3: CASSQQGLNSYEQYF. The CDR3 DNA follows: TGTGCCAGCAGTCAACAGGGCCTTAACTCCTACGAGCAGTACTTC. The V gene is TRBV7-9, the J gene TRBJ2-7; D is perhaps TRBD1 (6 bases). This CDR3 has 15 amino acids. The V end was cut by 6 bases, the J end by 0 bases, with 15 bases between. Germline loops: CDR1 SEHNR, CDR2 FQNEAQ (reference sequence).

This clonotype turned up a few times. DNA of the CDR3: TGTGCCAGCAGTGAAAGAGAGGGACCTGAGACCCAGTACTTC. This codes for CASSEREGPETQYF. The chain is built from TRBV25-1 and TRBJ2-5, with D possibly being TRBD1 or TRBD2 (5 bases each). In germline, CDR1 is MGHDK, CDR2 SYGVNS. CDR3 size: 14 residues. V dropped 2 bases and J dropped 5 bases, with 12 bases sitting between them.

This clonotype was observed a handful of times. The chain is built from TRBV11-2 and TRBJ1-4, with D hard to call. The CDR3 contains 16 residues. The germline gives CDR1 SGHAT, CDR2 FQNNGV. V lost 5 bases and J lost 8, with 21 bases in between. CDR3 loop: CASSPDPPSAEEKLFF. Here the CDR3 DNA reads TGTGCCAGCAGCCCCGACCCCCCTTCGGCGGAAGAAAAACTGTTTTTT.

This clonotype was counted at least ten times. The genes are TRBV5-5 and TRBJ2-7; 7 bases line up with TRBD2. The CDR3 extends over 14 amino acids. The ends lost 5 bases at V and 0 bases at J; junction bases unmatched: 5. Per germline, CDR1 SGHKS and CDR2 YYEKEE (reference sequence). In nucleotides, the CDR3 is TGTGCCAGCAGAACGCGGGGGAGCTCCTACGAGCAGTACGTC. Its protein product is CASRTRGSSYEQYV.

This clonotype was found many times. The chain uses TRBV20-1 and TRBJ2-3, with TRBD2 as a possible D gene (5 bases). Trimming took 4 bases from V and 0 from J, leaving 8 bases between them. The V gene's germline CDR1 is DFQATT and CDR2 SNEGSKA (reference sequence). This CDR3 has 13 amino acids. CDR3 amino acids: CSAIAGSTDTQYF. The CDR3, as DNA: TGCAGTGCTATTGCGGGTAGCACAGATACGCAGTATTTT.

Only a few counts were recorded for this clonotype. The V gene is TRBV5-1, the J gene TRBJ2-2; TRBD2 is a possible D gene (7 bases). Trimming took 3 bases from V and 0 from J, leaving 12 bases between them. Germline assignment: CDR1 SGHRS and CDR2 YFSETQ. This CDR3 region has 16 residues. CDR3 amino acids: CASSWGLAANTGELFF. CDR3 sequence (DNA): TGCGCCAGCAGCTGGGGGCTAGCGGCGAACACCGGGGAGCTGTTTTTT.

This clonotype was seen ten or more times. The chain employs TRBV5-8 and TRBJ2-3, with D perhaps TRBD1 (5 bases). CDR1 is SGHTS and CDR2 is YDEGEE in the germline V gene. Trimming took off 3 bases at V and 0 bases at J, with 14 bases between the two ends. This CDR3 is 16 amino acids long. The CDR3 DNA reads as TGTGCCAGCAGCTCCCCCGACAGATTCAGCACAGATACGCAGTATTTT. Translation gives CASSSPDRFSTDTQYF.

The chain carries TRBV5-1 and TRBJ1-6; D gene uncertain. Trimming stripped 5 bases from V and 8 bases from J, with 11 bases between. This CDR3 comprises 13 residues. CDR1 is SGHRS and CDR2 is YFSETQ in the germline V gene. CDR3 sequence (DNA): TGCGCCAGCAGTCTTTGGCGATATTCACCCCTCCACTTT. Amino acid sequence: CASSLWRYSPLHF.